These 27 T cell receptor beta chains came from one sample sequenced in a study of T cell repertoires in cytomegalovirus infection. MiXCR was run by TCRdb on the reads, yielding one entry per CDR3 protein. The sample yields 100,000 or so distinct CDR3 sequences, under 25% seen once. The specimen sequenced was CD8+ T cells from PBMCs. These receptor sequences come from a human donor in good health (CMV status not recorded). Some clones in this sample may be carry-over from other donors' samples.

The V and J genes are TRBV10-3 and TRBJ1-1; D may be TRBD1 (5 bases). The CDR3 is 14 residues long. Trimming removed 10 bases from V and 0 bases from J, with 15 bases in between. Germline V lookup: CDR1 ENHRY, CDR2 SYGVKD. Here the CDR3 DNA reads TGTGCCACCCTTCCGGGACTGATGAACACTGAAGCTTTCTTT. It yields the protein CATLPGLMNTEAFF.

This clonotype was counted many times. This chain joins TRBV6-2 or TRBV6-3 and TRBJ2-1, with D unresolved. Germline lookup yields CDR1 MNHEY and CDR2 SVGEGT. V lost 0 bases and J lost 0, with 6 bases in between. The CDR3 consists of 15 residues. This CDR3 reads CASSYSESSYNEQFF. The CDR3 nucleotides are TGTGCCAGCAGTTACTCGGAGAGCTCCTACAATGAGCAGTTCTTC.

DNA of the CDR3: TGTGCCAGCAGTGACGGCTATAGCAATCAGCCCCAGCATTTT. Its protein is CASSDGYSNQPQHF. The V and J genes are TRBV6-6 and TRBJ1-5; D is unresolved. The ends were cut back, 5 bases at V and 0 bases at J, with 8 bases in the middle. The CDR3 has 14 residues. From germline, CDR1 is MNHNY and CDR2 SVGAGI (reference sequence).

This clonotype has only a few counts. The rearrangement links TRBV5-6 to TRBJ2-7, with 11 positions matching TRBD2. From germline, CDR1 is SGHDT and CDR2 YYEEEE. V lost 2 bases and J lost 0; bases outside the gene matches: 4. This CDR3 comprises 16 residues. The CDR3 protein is CASSFSTSGISYEQYF. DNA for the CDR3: TGTGCCAGCAGCTTCTCGACTAGCGGGATCTCCTACGAGCAGTACTTC.

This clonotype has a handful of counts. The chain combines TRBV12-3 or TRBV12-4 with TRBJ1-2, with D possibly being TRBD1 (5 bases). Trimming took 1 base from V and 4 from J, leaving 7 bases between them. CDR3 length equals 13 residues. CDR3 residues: CASSLGGVYGYTF. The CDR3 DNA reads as TGTGCCAGCAGTTTAGGAGGGGTCTATGGCTACACCTTC.

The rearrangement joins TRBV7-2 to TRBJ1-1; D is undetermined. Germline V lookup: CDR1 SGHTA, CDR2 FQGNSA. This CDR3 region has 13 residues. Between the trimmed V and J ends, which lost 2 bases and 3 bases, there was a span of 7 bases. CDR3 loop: CASSLLPDTEAFF. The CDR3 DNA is TGTGCCAGCAGCTTACTCCCGGACACTGAAGCTTTCTTT.

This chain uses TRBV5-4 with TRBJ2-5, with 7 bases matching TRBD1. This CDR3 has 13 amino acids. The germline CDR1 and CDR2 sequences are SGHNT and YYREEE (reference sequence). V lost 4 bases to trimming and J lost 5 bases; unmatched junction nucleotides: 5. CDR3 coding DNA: TGTGCCAGCAGCACGGACAGGATGGAGACCCAGTACTTC. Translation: CASSTDRMETQYF. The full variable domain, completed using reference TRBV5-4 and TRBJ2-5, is ETGVTQSPTHLIKTRGQQVTLRCSSQSGHNTVSWYQQALGQGPQFIFQYYREEENGRGNFPPRFSGLQFPNYSSELNVNALELDDSALYLCASSTDRMETQYFGPGTRLLVL.

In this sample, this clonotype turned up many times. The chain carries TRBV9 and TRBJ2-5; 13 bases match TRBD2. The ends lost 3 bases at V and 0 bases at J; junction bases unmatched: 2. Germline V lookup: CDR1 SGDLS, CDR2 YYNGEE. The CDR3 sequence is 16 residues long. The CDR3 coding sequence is TGTGCCAGCAGCGGACTAGCGGGGGGTCACCAAGAGACCCAGTACTTC. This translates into CASSGLAGGHQETQYF.

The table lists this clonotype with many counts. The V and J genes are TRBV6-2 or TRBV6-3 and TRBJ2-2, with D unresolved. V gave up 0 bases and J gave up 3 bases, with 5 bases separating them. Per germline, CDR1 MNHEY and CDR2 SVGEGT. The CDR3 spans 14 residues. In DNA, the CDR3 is TGTGCCAGCAGTTACTCGCTAGACACCGGGGAGCTGTTTTTT. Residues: CASSYSLDTGELFF.

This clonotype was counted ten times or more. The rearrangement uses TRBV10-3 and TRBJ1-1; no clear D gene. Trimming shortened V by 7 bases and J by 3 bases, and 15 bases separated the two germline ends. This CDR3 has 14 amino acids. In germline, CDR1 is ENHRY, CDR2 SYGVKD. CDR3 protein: CAINSDLDDTEAFF. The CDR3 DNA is TGTGCCATCAACTCCGACCTGGATGACACTGAAGCTTTCTTT.

The CDR3 is CASRAASGSSYNEQFF. As DNA, the CDR3 is TGTGCCAGCAGAGCCGCTAGCGGTAGCTCCTACAATGAGCAGTTCTTC. The chain couples TRBV6-2 or TRBV6-3 to TRBJ2-1, with 7 bases that match TRBD2. The CDR3 spans 16 residues. Trimming took 6 bases from V and 0 from J; bases not matched to a gene: 8. Germline V gene sequence: CDR1 MNHEY, CDR2 SVGEGT.

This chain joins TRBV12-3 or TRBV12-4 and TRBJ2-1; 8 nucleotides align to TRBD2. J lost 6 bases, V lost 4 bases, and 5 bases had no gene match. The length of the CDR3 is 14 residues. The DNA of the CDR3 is TGTGCCAGCAGTTGGGGGACTAGGCCCAATGAGCAGTTCTTC. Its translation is CASSWGTRPNEQFF.

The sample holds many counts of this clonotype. CDR3 sequence reads: CSASTPQGAAEAFF. The CDR3 DNA follows: TGCAGTGCTAGTACGCCCCAGGGGGCGGCTGAAGCTTTCTTT. The V gene is TRBV20-1, the J gene TRBJ1-1; 8 positions match TRBD1. CDR1 is DFQATT and CDR2 is SNEGSKA in the germline V gene (reference sequence). Germline trimming cut 3 bases from V and 6 bases from J; bases unmatched to any gene: 9. The CDR3 consists of 14 residues.

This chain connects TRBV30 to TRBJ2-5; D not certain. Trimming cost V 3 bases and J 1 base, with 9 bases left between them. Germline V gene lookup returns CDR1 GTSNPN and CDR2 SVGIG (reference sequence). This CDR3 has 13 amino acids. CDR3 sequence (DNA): TGTGCCTGGAGCGACTCAGGCCAAGAGACCCAGTACTTC. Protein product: CAWSDSGQETQYF.

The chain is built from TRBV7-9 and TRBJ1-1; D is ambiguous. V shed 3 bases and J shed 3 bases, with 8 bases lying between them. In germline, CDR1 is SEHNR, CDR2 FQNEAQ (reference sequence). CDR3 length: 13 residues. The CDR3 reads CASSFGSYTEAFF. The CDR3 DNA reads TGTGCCAGCAGCTTTGGGTCCTACACTGAAGCTTTCTTT.

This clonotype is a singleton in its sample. The CDR3 DNA follows: TGTGCCAGCAGCACCCCCGGACGGAACTACGAGCAGTACTTC. This encodes CASSTPGRNYEQYF. The J gene is TRBJ2-7, the V gene TRBV12-3 or TRBV12-4, with D unresolved. The length of the CDR3 is 14 residues. Trimming left V 6 bases short and J 3 bases short, with 15 bases between.

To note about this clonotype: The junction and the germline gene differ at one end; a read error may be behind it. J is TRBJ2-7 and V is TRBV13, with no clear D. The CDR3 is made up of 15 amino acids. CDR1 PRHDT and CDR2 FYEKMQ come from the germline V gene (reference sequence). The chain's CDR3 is CASSSTRSSSYEQYF. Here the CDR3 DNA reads TGCGCCAGCAGCTCGACACGATCAAGCTCCTACGAGCAGTACTTC.

The CDR3 DNA follows: TGTGCCAGCAGTTTCGGCCTAAACTCCTACGAGCAGTACTTC. It codes for CASSFGLNSYEQYF. The rearrangement uses TRBV28 and TRBJ2-7; D gene unclear. V dropped 3 bases and J dropped 0 bases, with 9 bases sitting between them. This CDR3 spans 14 amino acids. Germline-derived CDR1 and CDR2 are MDHEN and SYDVKM.

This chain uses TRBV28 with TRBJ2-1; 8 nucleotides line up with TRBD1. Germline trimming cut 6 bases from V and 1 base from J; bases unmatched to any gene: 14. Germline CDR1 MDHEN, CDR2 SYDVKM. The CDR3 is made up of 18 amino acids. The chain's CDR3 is CASSRETGVGGSYNEQFF. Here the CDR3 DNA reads TGTGCCAGCAGCAGAGAGACAGGGGTGGGGGGTTCCTACAATGAGCAGTTCTTC. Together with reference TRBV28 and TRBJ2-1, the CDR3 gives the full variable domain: DVKVTQSSRYLVKRTGEKVFLECVQDMDHENMFWYRQDPGLGLRLIYFSYDVKMKEKGDIPEGYSVSREKKERFSLILESASTNQTSMYLCASSRETGVGGSYNEQFFGPGTRLTVL.

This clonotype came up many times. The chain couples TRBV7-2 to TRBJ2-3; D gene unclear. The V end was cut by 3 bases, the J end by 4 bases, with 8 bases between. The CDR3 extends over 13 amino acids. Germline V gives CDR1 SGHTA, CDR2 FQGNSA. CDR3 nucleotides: TGTGCCAGCAGCTTTCGTTTGGCAGATACGCAGTATTTT. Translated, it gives CASSFRLADTQYF.

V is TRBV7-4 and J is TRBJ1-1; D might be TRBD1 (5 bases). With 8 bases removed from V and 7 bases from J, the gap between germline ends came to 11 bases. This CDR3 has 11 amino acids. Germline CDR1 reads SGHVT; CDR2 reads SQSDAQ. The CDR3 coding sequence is TGTGCCAGCGGATGGGACGGTGAAGCTTTCTTT. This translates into CASGWDGEAFF.

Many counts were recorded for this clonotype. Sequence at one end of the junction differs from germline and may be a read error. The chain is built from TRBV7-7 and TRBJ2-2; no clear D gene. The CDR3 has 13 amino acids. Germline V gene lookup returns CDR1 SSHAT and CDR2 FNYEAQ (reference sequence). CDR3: CATAGAGTGELFF. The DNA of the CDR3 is TGCGCCACGGCAGGTGCAGGCACCGGGGAGCTGTTTTTT.

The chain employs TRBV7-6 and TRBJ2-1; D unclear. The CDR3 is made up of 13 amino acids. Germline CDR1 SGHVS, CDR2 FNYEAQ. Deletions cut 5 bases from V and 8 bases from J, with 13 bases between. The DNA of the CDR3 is TGTGCCAGCAGCGCCCGACTCGGCGATGAGCAGTTCTTC. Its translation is CASSARLGDEQFF.

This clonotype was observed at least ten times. The CDR3 bases are TGTGCCAGCAGCTTAGAGGGCCAGAATGAGCAGTTCTTC. This sequence encodes CASSLEGQNEQFF. The rearrangement links TRBV7-8 to TRBJ2-1; D is unclear. Germline lookup yields CDR1 SGHVS and CDR2 FQNEAQ. Trimming stripped 1 base from V and 7 bases from J, with 8 bases between. The length of the CDR3 is 13 residues.

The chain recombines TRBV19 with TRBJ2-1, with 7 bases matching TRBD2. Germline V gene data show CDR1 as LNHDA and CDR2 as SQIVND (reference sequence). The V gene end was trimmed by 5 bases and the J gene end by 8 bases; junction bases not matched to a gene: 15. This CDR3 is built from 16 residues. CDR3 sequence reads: CASSPPPWASGHEQFF. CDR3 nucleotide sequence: TGTGCCAGTAGTCCCCCTCCCTGGGCTAGCGGTCATGAGCAGTTCTTC.

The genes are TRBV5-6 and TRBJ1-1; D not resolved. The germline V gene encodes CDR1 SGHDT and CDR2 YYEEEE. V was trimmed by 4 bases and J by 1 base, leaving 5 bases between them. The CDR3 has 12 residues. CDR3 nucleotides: TGTGCCAGCAGCCAATCGAACACTGAAGCTTTCTTT. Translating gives CASSQSNTEAFF. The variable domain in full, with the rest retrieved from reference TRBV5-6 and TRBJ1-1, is DAGVTQSPTHLIKTRGQQVTLRCSPKSGHDTVSWYQQALGQGPQFIFQYYEEEERQRGNFPDRFSGHQFPNYSSELNVNALLLGDSALYLCASSQSNTEAFFGQGTRLTVV.

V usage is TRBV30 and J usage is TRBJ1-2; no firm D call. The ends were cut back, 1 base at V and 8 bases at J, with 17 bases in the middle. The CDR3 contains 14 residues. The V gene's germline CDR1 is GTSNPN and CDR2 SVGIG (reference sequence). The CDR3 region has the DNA TGTGCCTGGAGTGATGGCCATACCCTAATAGGCTACACCTTC. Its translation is CAWSDGHTLIGYTF.